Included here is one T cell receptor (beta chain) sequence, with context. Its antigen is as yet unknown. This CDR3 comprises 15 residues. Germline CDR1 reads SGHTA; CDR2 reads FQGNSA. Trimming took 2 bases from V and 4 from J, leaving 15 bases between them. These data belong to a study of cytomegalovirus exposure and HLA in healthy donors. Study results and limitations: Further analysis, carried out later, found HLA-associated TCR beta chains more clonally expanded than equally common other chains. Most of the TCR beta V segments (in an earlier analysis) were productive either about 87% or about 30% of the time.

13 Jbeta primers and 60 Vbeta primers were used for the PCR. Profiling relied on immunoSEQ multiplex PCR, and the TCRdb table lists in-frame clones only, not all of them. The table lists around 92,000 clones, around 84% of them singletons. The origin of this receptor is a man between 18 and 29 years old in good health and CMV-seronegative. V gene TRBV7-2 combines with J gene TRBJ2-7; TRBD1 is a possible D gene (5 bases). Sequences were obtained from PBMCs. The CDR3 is CASSLRKGLPYEQYF. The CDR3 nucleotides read TGTGCCAGCAGCTTAAGGAAGGGGCTACCGTACGAGCAGTACTTC. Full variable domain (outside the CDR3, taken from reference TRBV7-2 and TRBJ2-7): GAGVSQSPSNKVTEKGKDVELRCDPISGHTALYWYRQSLGQGLEFLIYFQGNSAPDKSGLPSDRFSAERTGGSVSTLTIQRTQQEDSAVYLCASSLRKGLPYEQYFGPGTRLTVT.